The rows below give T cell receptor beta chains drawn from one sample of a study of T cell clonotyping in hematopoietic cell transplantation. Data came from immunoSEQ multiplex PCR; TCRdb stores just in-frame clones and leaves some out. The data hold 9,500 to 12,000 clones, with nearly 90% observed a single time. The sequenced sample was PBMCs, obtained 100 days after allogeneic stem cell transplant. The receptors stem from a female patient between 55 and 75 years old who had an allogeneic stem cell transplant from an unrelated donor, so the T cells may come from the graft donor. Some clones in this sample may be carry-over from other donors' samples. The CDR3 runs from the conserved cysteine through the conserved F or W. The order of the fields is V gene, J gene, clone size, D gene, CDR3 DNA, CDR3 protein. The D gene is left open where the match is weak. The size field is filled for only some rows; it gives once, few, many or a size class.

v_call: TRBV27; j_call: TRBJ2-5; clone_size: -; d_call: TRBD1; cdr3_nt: TGTGCCAGCAGGCCGGGACAGCGTCAAGAGACCCAGTACTTC; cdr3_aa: CASRPGQRQETQYF
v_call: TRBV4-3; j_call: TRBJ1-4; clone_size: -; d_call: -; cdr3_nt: TGCGCCAGCAGCCCACAACAGGCATCGACTAATGAAAAACTGTTTTTT; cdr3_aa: CASSPQQASTNEKLFF
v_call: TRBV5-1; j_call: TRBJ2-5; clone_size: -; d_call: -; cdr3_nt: TGCGCCAGCAGCTTGAAAGAGACCCAGTACTTC; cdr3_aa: CASSLKETQYF
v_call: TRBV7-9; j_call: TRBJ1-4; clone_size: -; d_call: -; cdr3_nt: TGTGCCAGCAGCTTCTTGGCAGGGACTAATGAAAAACTGTTTTTT; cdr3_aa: CASSFLAGTNEKLFF
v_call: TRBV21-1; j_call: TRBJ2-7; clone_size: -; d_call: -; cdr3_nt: TGTGCCAGCAGCCCCCATGTGGGAGGGTCGGACGAGCAGTACTTC; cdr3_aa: CASSPHVGGSDEQYF
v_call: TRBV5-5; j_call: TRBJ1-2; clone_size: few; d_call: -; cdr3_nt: TGTGCCAGCACCACGGAGGACAGCGGGGTTAACTATGGCTACACCTTC; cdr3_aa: CASTTEDSGVNYGYTF
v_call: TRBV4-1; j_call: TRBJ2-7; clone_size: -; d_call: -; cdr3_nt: TGCGCCAGCAGCCAAGAAGAGGTTACTCTGAGCTCCTACGAGCAGTACTTC; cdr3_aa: CASSQEEVTLSSYEQYF
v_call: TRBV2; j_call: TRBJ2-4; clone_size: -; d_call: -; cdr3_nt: TGTGCCAGCAAACCCGGGACAAGAGAGAAAAACATTCAGTACTTC; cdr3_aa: CASKPGTREKNIQYF
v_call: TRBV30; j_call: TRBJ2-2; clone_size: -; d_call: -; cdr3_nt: TGTGCCTGGATAAGGGGGAGAAGGTTCGGAGGGGAGCTGTTTTTT; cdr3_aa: CAWIRGRRFGGELFF
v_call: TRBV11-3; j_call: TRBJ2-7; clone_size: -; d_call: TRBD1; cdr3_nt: TGTGCCAGCAGCTTAGATCCGGGTGGGGACAGGGGGAAGGCCTACGAGCAGTACTTC; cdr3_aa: CASSLDPGGDRGKAYEQYF
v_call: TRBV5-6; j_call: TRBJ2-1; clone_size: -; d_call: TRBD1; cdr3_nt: TGTGCCAGCAGCTTGTCACAGGGGGCATTTTACAATGAGCAGTTCTTC; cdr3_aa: CASSLSQGAFYNEQFF
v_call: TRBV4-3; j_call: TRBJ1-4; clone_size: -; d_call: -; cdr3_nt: TGCGCCAGCAGCCAAGACGGCAGGGTTAATGAAAAACTGTTTTTT; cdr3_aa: CASSQDGRVNEKLFF
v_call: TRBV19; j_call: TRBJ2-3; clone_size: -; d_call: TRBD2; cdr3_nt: TGTGCCACCGGGGGGGATACGCAGTATTTT; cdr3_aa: CATGGDTQYF
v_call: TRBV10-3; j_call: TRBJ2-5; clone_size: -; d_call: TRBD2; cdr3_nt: TGTGCCATCAGTGAGTCGAGGCTAGCGGAGAGGGAGACCCAGTACTTC; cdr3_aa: CAISESRLAERETQYF
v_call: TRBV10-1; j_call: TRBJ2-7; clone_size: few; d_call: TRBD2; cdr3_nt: TGCGCCAGCACCTTGACTAGCACAACCTACGAGCAGTACTTC; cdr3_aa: CASTLTSTTYEQYF
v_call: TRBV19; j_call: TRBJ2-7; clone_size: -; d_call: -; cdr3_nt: TGTGCCAGCGGTGGGGGACGAGGAACCTACGAGCAGTACTTC; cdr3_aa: CASGGGRGTYEQYF
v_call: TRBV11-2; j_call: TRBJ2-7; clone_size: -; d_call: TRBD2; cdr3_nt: TGTGCCAGCAGAAGGCTAGCGGGAGGGCCGGGGGAGCAGTACTTC; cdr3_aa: CASRRLAGGPGEQYF
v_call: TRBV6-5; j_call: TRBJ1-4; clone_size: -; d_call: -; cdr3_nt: TGTGCCAGCAGTCCATCCAGGAACTCCCTTGAAAAACTGTTTTTT; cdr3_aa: CASSPSRNSLEKLFF
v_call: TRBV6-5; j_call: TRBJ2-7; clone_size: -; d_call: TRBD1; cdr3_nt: TGTGCCAGCAGTAGGCCCGGACAGGATGTGTACGAGCAGTACTTC; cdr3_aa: CASSRPGQDVYEQYF
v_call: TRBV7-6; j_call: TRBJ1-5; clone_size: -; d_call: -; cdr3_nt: TGTGCCAGCACCCCTACGATAGGGGGCAATCAGCCCCAGCATTTT; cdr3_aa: CASTPTIGGNQPQHF
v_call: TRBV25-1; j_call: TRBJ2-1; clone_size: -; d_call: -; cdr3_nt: TGTGCCAGCAGTGAATCCCTGGCCAATGAGCAGTTCTTC; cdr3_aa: CASSESLANEQFF
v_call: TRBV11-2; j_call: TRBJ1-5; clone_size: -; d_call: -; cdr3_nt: TGTGCCAGCAGCCCTGGGACGGGACAAAATCAGCCCCAGCATTTT; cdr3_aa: CASSPGTGQNQPQHF
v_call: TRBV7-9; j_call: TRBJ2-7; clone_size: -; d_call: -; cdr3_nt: TGTGCCAGCAGCTTAGGGGGGTGGGGTTTCGGCGAGCAGTACTTC; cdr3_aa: CASSLGGWGFGEQYF
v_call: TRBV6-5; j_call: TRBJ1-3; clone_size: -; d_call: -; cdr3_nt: TGTGCCAGCAGTTACGCCGAGGCCCGAAGCACCATATATTTT; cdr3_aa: CASSYAEARSTIYF
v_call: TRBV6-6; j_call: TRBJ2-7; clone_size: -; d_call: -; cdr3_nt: TGTGCCAGCAGCCTCGTCAACTACGAGCAGTACTTC; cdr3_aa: CASSLVNYEQYF
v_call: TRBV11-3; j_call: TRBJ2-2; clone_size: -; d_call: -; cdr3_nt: TGTGCCAGCAGCCCTCGTCGTGGAGCCGGGGAGCTGTTTTTT; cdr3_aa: CASSPRRGAGELFF
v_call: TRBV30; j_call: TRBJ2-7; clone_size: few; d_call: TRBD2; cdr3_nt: TGTGCCTGGGGACTAGCGGGAGTAGTCGAGCAGTACTTC; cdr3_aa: CAWGLAGVVEQYF
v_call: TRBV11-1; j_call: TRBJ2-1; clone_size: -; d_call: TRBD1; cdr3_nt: TGTGCCAGCAGCTTACCTGGGACAGCGTACAATGAGCAGTTCTTC; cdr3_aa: CASSLPGTAYNEQFF
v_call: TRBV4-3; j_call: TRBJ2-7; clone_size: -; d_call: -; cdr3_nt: TGCGCCAGCAGCCAAGAGCGTACGGCTAACGAGCAGTACTTC; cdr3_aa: CASSQERTANEQYF
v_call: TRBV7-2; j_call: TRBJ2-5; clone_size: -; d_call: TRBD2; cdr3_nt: TGTGCCAGCAGCCCTCTGGGACTAGCGGGATACCAAGAGACCCAGTACTTC; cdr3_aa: CASSPLGLAGYQETQYF
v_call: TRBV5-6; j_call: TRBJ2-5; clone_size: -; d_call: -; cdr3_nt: TGTGCCAGCAGCTCACTAGGGTTAGAGACCCAGTACTTC; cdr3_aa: CASSSLGLETQYF
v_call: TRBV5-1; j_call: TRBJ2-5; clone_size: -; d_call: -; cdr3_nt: TGCGCCAGCAGGCAGGGCGGGACTCTAGAGACCCAGTACTTC; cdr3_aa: CASRQGGTLETQYF
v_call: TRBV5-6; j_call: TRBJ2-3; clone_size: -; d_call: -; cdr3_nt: TGTGCCAGCAGCCATCTAGCTTTCATCTACGGTACGCAGTATTTT; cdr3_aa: CASSHLAFIYGTQYF
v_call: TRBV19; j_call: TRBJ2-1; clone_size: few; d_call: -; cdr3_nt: TGTGCCAGTAGTATTGGGTCAGGGCCCTACAATGAGCAGTTCTTC; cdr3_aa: CASSIGSGPYNEQFF
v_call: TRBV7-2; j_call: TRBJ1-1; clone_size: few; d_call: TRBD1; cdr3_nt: TGTGCCAGCAGCTTATCTCCAGGGGGCACTGAAGCTTTCTTT; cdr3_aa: CASSLSPGGTEAFF